The next 15 T cell receptor beta chains were all read from a single sample in a study of regulatory T cells in long-lasting Graves disease. Time point noted: newly diagnosed GD, antithyroid drugs for less than 3 months. PBMCs were the source of the RNA used for TCR sequencing. HTBI primers from iRepertoire and Arm-PCR of CDR3 regions yielded the TCR beta libraries. TCRdb independently ran MiXCR on the multiplex PCR reads; one entry per CDR3 protein. Of about 350,000 distinct CDR3 sequences listed, 16% are singletons. This sample was also put to use in a study of T cells in Graves' hyperthyroidism and ophthalmopathy.

The material sequenced was peripheral blood mononuclear cells (PBMCs), taken at new diagnosis, from a patient treated with antithyroid drugs. The source is a woman younger than 35 with Graves disease.

At least ten counts were recorded for this clonotype. The chain couples TRBV7-8 to TRBJ2-3, with 11 bases that match TRBD2. J gave up 1 base and V 1 base, and 4 bases lay outside the gene matches. Per germline, CDR1 SGHVS and CDR2 FQNEAQ. The CDR3 spans 17 residues. The CDR3 bases are TGTGCCAGCAGCTTAGGTCTAGCGGGAGGAGGCACAGATACGCAGTATTTT. Protein: CASSLGLAGGGTDTQYF.

This clonotype was counted a few times. The chain carries TRBV18 and TRBJ2-1; TRBD1 matches 9 bases. The germline V gene encodes CDR1 KGHSH and CDR2 LQKENI. The trim removed 4 bases at V and 6 bases at J, leaving 7 bases unmatched. CDR3 size: 15 residues. This chain's CDR3 is CASSQSTGGTNEQFF. The CDR3 DNA sequence: TGTGCCAGCTCACAATCGACAGGGGGGACCAATGAGCAGTTCTTC.

This clonotype showed up just a few times. The chain uses TRBV30 and TRBJ1-6, with D possibly TRBD1 on 5 matching bases. The CDR3 spans 14 residues. The germline gives CDR1 GTSNPN, CDR2 SVGIG (reference sequence). V lost 3 bases and J lost 5, with 11 bases in between. CDR3 sequence: CAWRRGANNSPLHF. CDR3 nucleotides: TGTGCCTGGAGGAGGGGTGCTAATAATTCACCCCTCCACTTT.

This clonotype has just a few counts. The rearrangement joins TRBV7-9 to TRBJ2-2; TRBD1 matches at 11 bases. V lost 3 bases and J lost 7; bases outside the gene matches: 4. Germline loops: CDR1 SEHNR, CDR2 FQNEAQ (reference sequence). The CDR3 contains 15 residues. The DNA for the CDR3 is TGTGCCAGCAGCTTCGGACAGGGGGCGGACGGGGAGCTGTTTTTT. Translating it yields CASSFGQGADGELFF.

This clonotype was found many times. The V gene is TRBV6-9, the J gene TRBJ2-1; 10 bases are a match to TRBD2. CDR1 and CDR2 (germline): MNHGY, SVAAGI. Trimming at V came to 3 bases and at J to 7 bases, leaving 6 bases not matched to a gene. The length of the CDR3 is 15 residues. The CDR3 protein is CASSYSGGGRNEQFF. Here the CDR3 DNA reads TGTGCCAGCAGTTACAGCGGGGGGGGTAGGAATGAGCAGTTCTTC.

The sample holds a few counts of this clonotype. J is TRBJ2-5 and V is TRBV3-1; 7 nucleotides agree with TRBD2. The CDR3 consists of 15 residues. The V segment lost 6 bases and the J segment 5 bases; nucleotides outside the gene matches: 12. Germline V gene data show CDR1 as LGHDT and CDR2 as YNNKEL (reference sequence). For the CDR3, the DNA is TGTGCCAGCAGACCTAGACTAGCAATCGCCGAGACCCAGTACTTC. Translating it yields CASRPRLAIAETQYF.

Remarks on this clonotype: Given a far larger clone just one base away, this is likely a sequencing read error. This rearrangement joins TRBV30 to TRBJ2-1; 11 bases are a match to TRBD2. The J call could be wrong; TRBJ2-3 is a better fit for the DNA end. The CDR3 runs 14 residues. The V gene's germline CDR1 is GTSNPN and CDR2 SVGIG (reference sequence). The CDR3 loop is CAWSASGRTDMQYF. CDR3 bases: TGTGCCTGGAGCGCTAGCGGGAGGACAGATATGCAGTATTTT.

There are many counts of this clonotype. This sequence joins TRBV7-9 and TRBJ2-1, with 9 nucleotides matching TRBD1. The CDR3 is made up of 16 amino acids. Trimming cost V 5 bases and J 3 bases; bases outside gene matches: 8. From germline, CDR1 is SEHNR and CDR2 FQNEAQ (reference sequence). The CDR3 DNA sequence: TGTGCCAGCAGCACAGCCGGGACAGGGAGCTACAATGAGCAGTTCTTC. Protein sequence: CASSTAGTGSYNEQFF.

This clonotype was detected many times. This chain links TRBV7-2 with TRBJ2-1, with no clear D. The V and J ends lost 1 base and 0 bases respectively, with 22 bases between them. The CDR3 is 20 amino acids. Germline values: CDR1 SGHTA, CDR2 FQGNSA. CDR3 sequence (DNA): TGTGCCAGCAGCTTAGTTCGACTGGGCTTGATTGTCAGCTCCTACAATGAGCAGTTCTTC. Translating it yields CASSLVRLGLIVSSYNEQFF. The complete variable domain, with remaining parts taken from reference TRBV7-2 and TRBJ2-1, reads GAGVSQSPSNKVTEKGKDVELRCDPISGHTALYWYRQSLGQGLEFLIYFQGNSAPDKSGLPSDRFSAERTGGSVSTLTIQRTQQEDSAVYLCASSLVRLGLIVSSYNEQFFGPGTRLTVL.

This clonotype has at least ten counts. The chain uses TRBV20-1 and TRBJ2-3, with 12 bases fitting TRBD2. This CDR3 contains 16 residues. The germline V gene encodes CDR1 DFQATT and CDR2 SNEGSKA (reference sequence). Losses at the gene ends were 1 base for V and 3 bases for J; bases not matched to a gene: 5. CDR3 region: CSARASGGAETDTQYF. Here the CDR3 DNA reads TGCAGTGCTAGAGCTAGCGGGGGGGCCGAGACAGATACGCAGTATTTT.

This clonotype has ten or more counts. The J gene is TRBJ2-5, the V gene TRBV20-1; D could derive from TRBD1 or TRBD2 (7 bases each). CDR1 and CDR2 (germline): DFQATT, SNEGSKA (reference sequence). This CDR3 has 15 residues. V was clipped by 5 bases and J by 1 base, with 17 bases between them. The DNA of the CDR3 is TGCAGTGCTTCCAGGGGGAGCGGGGCCCAAGAGACCCAGTACTTC. Translated: CSASRGSGAQETQYF.

The chain combines TRBV19 with TRBJ1-1, with D uncertain. Germline loops: CDR1 LNHDA, CDR2 SQIVND (reference sequence). This CDR3 region has 13 residues. V lost 6 bases and J 1 base, leaving 9 bases between the germline ends. CDR3 DNA sequence: TGTGCCAGTAGCCAGAGGCGGAACACTGAAGCTTTCTTT. Translating it yields CASSQRRNTEAFF.

At least ten counts were recorded for this clonotype. The chain has TRBV5-6 and TRBJ2-7; D is unresolved. The CDR3 length is 14 residues. CDR1 SGHDT and CDR2 YYEEEE come from the germline V gene. With 1 base removed from V and 6 bases from J, the gap between germline ends came to 14 bases. The CDR3 sequence: CASSLFGLSGEQYF. CDR3 DNA sequence: TGTGCCAGCAGCTTGTTTGGGTTATCTGGCGAGCAGTACTTC.

This clonotype was counted between two and nine times. The junction does not match germline at one end; this may be a read error. The chain combines TRBV7-2 with TRBJ2-1; D is perhaps TRBD2 (5 bases). The CDR3 spans 12 residues. Per the germline V gene, CDR1 is SGHTA and CDR2 is FQGNSA. The CDR3 sequence is CASSLAGGSALF. DNA for the CDR3: TGTGCCAGCAGCTTAGCTGGTGGGAGCGCGCTCTTC.

There are many counts of this clonotype. This chain links TRBV12-3 or TRBV12-4 with TRBJ2-3; TRBD2 might be the D (6 bases). V lost 5 bases, J lost 3 bases, and 21 bases lay in between. The CDR3 totals 17 residues. CDR3 DNA: TGTGCCAGCAGTCACACCTTTAGGCAGGGAGGAACAGATACGCAGTATTTT. Translation gives CASSHTFRQGGTDTQYF.